The 8 T cell receptor beta chains below come from one sample, sequenced in a study of vaccination and CD4 T cells after COVID-19. The antigens these receptors bind are not known. Sequenced with the Oncomine TCR Beta short-read assay was DNA taken from cultured CD4+ T cells. TCRdb reanalysed the PCR reads using MiXCR and keeps one entry per CDR3 protein. The sample has approximately 19,000 distinct CDR3 sequences; roughly 52% are singletons. As to treatment: approximately 10-day PBMC culture with coronavirus spike peptide pools or control peptides (ViraFEST assay). Sequencing was carried out using CD4+ T cells from blood, cultured in vitro. The receptors were sampled from a human donor who had recovered from COVID-19.

This chain links TRBV7-3 with TRBJ1-6, with D uncertain. The CDR3 sequence is 15 residues long. Germline-derived CDR1 and CDR2 are SGHTA and FQGTGA. Trimming took off 2 bases at V and 7 bases at J, with 12 bases between the two ends. The CDR3 here is CASSLDGNGNSPLHF. The CDR3 coding sequence is TGTGCCAGCAGCTTAGACGGAAACGGCAATTCACCCCTCCACTTT.

The J gene is TRBJ2-2, the V gene TRBV25-1, with 7 bases fitting TRBD1. V trimming: 2 bases; J trimming: 7 bases; junction bases outside the gene matches: 7. In germline, CDR1 is MGHDK, CDR2 SYGVNS. The CDR3 is made up of 15 amino acids. The CDR3 region has the DNA TGTGCCAGCAGTGAAAGCACAGGGGTATACGGGGAGCTGTTTTTT. Its protein product is CASSESTGVYGELFF.

The rearrangement uses TRBV10-3 and TRBJ2-3, with 9 bases fitting TRBD1. The J segment lost 7 bases and the V segment lost 2 bases, leaving 10 bases of the junction unmatched. The CDR3 has 16 residues. Germline V lookup: CDR1 ENHRY, CDR2 SYGVKD. CDR3 sequence: CAISEGLGQGSNTQYF. In DNA form, the CDR3 reads TGTGCCATCAGTGAGGGTTTGGGACAGGGATCAAATACGCAGTATTTT.

In its sample, this clonotype was seen a few times. The rearrangement joins TRBV12-3 or TRBV12-4 to TRBJ2-7; tentative D call: TRBD2 (7 bases). The CDR3 length is 15 residues. V was cut by 5 bases and J by 4 bases, with 18 bases left in between. CDR3 in amino acids: CASSPVGGLRYEQYF. The DNA for the CDR3 is TGTGCCAGCAGTCCAGTGGGGGGGCTAAGGTACGAGCAGTACTTC.

The count of this clonotype is one. The chain links TRBV27 to TRBJ2-3, with 9 bases identical to TRBD2. Germline V lookup: CDR1 MNHEY, CDR2 SMNVEV (reference sequence). The CDR3 runs to 16 residues. The junction had 6 bases not matched to a gene; V was cut back by 2 bases and J by 3 bases. This chain's CDR3 is CASSLGGREGTDTQYF. The CDR3 nucleotides read TGTGCCAGCAGTTTAGGGGGGCGGGAGGGGACAGATACGCAGTATTTT.

The chain employs TRBV30 and TRBJ2-5; D gene unclear. The CDR3 covers 14 residues. The germline gives CDR1 GTSNPN, CDR2 SVGIG (reference sequence). The V end lost 4 bases, the J end lost 1 base, and 13 bases lay between the germline ends. Written as DNA, the CDR3 is TGTGCCTGGACGAGGTTAGGCTTCCAAGAGACCCAGTACTTC. It is translated as CAWTRLGFQETQYF.

The DNA for the CDR3 is TGTGCCACCAGTGATTCCGGAGGAGGAGAGACCCAGTACTTC. The encoded protein is CATSDSGGGETQYF. The chain employs TRBV24-1 and TRBJ2-5; D perhaps matches TRBD2 (5 bases). The CDR3 extends over 14 amino acids. Germline-derived CDR1 and CDR2 are KGHDR and SFDVKD. V lost 2 bases and J 4 bases, leaving 10 bases between the germline ends.

This clonotype has a handful of counts. The chain combines TRBV6-1 with TRBJ2-2; TRBD1 matches 11 bases. From germline, CDR1 is MNHNS and CDR2 SASEGT. V trimming: 7 bases; J trimming: 7 bases; junction bases outside the gene matches: 5. The CDR3 is made up of 14 amino acids. Written as DNA, the CDR3 is TGTGCCAGCAAGGGACAGGGGGAAGTCGGGGAGCTGTTTTTT. Protein product: CASKGQGEVGELFF.